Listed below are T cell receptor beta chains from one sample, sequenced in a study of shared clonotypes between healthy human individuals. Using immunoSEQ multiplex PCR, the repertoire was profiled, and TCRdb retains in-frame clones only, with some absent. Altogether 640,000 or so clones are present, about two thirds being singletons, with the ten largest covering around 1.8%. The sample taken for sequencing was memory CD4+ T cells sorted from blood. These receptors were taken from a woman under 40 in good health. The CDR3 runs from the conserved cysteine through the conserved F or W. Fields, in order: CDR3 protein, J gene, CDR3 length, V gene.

CDR3aa: CASSPNNRGPNYEQYF; j_gene: NA; len: 16; v_gene: TRBV18
CDR3aa: CASSPPRQGREAFF; j_gene: TRBJ1-1; len: 14; v_gene: TRBV11-2
CDR3aa: CASSPDAREYSNQPQHF; j_gene: TRBJ1-5; len: 17; v_gene: TRBV10-2
CDR3aa: CASSWSGTGDYEQYF; j_gene: TRBJ2-7; len: 15; v_gene: TRBV27
CDR3aa: CASSQIGVGGEQYF; j_gene: TRBJ2-7; len: 14; v_gene: TRBV14
CDR3aa: CASSWGSGTGGAFQPQHF; j_gene: TRBJ1-5; len: 18; v_gene: TRBV7-9
CDR3aa: CASRLRDRMYNEQFF; j_gene: TRBJ2-1; len: 15; v_gene: TRBV27
CDR3aa: CASSSNKQGSYGYTF; j_gene: TRBJ1-2; len: 15; v_gene: TRBV11-2
CDR3aa: CASSLVDAPGGEQFF; j_gene: TRBJ2-1; len: 15; v_gene: TRBV18
CDR3aa: CASSLLPLADYEQYF; j_gene: TRBJ2-7; len: 15; v_gene: TRBV28
CDR3aa: CASSRGPAPYNEQFF; j_gene: TRBJ2-1; len: 15; v_gene: TRBV2
CDR3aa: CASIGTGLEKLFF; j_gene: TRBJ1-4; len: 13; v_gene: TRBV6-5
CDR3aa: CASSPGAGYGYGYTF; j_gene: TRBJ1-2; len: 15; v_gene: TRBV7-9
CDR3aa: CASNQSGGTGGYEQYF; j_gene: TRBJ2-7; len: 16; v_gene: TRBV28
CDR3aa: CASVGGFNEQFF; j_gene: TRBJ2-1; len: 12; v_gene: TRBV25-1
CDR3aa: CASGTGFNQPQHF; j_gene: TRBJ1-5; len: 13; v_gene: TRBV6-5
CDR3aa: CATSRVTGGPYEQYF; j_gene: TRBJ2-7; len: 15; v_gene: TRBV15
CDR3aa: CASSLIAGLGSFVDTQYF; j_gene: TRBJ2-3; len: 18; v_gene: TRBV5-1
CDR3aa: CASSLGRDTQYF; j_gene: TRBJ2-3; len: 12; v_gene: TRBV11-2
CDR3aa: CASRSTGGVVEQYF; j_gene: TRBJ2-7; len: 14; v_gene: TRBV27
CDR3aa: CASSLYSSGRGEQYF; j_gene: TRBJ2-7; len: 15; v_gene: TRBV5-1
CDR3aa: CASSLRDSPGELFF; j_gene: TRBJ2-2; len: 14; v_gene: TRBV11-3
CDR3aa: CASSPFRGPTEAFF; j_gene: TRBJ1-1; len: 14; v_gene: TRBV28
CDR3aa: CSVARNQETQYF; j_gene: TRBJ2-5; len: 12; v_gene: TRBV29-1
CDR3aa: CASSSRTNEQFF; j_gene: TRBJ2-1; len: 12; v_gene: TRBV27
CDR3aa: CATTLATGGLTEAFF; j_gene: TRBJ1-1; len: 15; v_gene: TRBV15
CDR3aa: CASSLARGPTGNTIYF; j_gene: TRBJ1-3; len: 16; v_gene: TRBV5-1
CDR3aa: CTSSQDTRLAGITYEQYF; j_gene: NA; len: 18; v_gene: TRBV1
CDR3aa: CASSLASGTGPYEQYF; j_gene: TRBJ2-7; len: 16; v_gene: TRBV5-1
CDR3aa: CATSRDVGATDTQYF; j_gene: TRBJ2-3; len: 15; v_gene: TRBV15
CDR3aa: CASRIGKKSSGANVLTF; j_gene: TRBJ2-6; len: 17; v_gene: TRBV21-1
CDR3aa: CGPLGGGEQYF; j_gene: TRBJ2-7; len: 11; v_gene: TRBV20-1
CDR3aa: CASRTPKRTLGLEQFF; j_gene: TRBJ2-1; len: 16; v_gene: TRBV2
CDR3aa: CASSPGEGSYNEQFF; j_gene: TRBJ2-1; len: 15; v_gene: TRBV18
CDR3aa: CASSLGLTGANVLTF; j_gene: TRBJ2-6; len: 15; v_gene: TRBV5-4
CDR3aa: CASSSSIIYEQYF; j_gene: TRBJ2-7; len: 13; v_gene: TRBV28
CDR3aa: CASRLAGGGTDTQYF; j_gene: TRBJ2-3; len: 15; v_gene: TRBV19
CDR3aa: CASTLFGELFF; j_gene: TRBJ2-2; len: 11; v_gene: TRBV28
CDR3aa: CASSPAGTRNYEQYF; j_gene: TRBJ2-7; len: 15; v_gene: TRBV5-4
CDR3aa: CASSYSGSYEQYF; j_gene: TRBJ2-7; len: 13; v_gene: TRBV7-9
CDR3aa: CASSTGTHQETQYF; j_gene: TRBJ2-5; len: 14; v_gene: TRBV11-2
CDR3aa: CASSLARRGEETQYF; j_gene: TRBJ2-5; len: 15; v_gene: TRBV5-4
CDR3aa: CAISERRPGDTQYF; j_gene: TRBJ2-3; len: 14; v_gene: TRBV10-3
CDR3aa: CASKRRGTSGSGRQETQYF; j_gene: TRBJ2-5; len: 19; v_gene: TRBV19
CDR3aa: CASADFEAFF; j_gene: TRBJ1-1; len: 10; v_gene: TRBV19
CDR3aa: CASSFGDRASEAFF; j_gene: TRBJ1-1; len: 14; v_gene: TRBV9
CDR3aa: CASSFLAGAAGELFF; j_gene: TRBJ2-2; len: 15; v_gene: TRBV7-9
CDR3aa: CASSVAGGAYEQYF; j_gene: TRBJ2-7; len: 14; v_gene: TRBV27